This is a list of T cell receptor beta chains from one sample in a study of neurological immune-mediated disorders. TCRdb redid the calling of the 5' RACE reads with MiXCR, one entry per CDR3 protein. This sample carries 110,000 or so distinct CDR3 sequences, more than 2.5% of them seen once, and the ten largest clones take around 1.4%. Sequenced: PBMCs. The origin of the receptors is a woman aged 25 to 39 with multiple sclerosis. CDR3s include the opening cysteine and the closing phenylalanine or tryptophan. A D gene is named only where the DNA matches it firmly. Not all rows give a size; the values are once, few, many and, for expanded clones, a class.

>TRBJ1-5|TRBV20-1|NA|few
CSARRLSNKTQNF
TGCAGTGCTCGCAGACTTAGCAATAAGACCCAGAATTTT
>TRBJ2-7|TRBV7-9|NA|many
CASSGAEQYF
TGTGCCAGCAGCGGGGCGGAGCAGTACTTC
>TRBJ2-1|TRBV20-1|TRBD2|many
CSARIVTSGYNEQFF
TGCAGTGCTAGAATCGTGACTAGCGGATACAATGAGCAGTTCTTC
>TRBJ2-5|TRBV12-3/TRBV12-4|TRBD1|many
CASSPLIGTAQTQYF
TGTGCCAGCAGTCCCCTCATTGGGACAGCCCAGACCCAGTACTTC
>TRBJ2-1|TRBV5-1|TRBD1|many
CASSLRQGYYNEQFF
TGCGCCAGCAGCTTGAGACAGGGATACTACAATGAGCAGTTCTTC
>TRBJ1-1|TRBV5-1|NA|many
CASSLVGGLDTEAFF
TGCGCCAGCAGCTTGGTTGGGGGCTTGGACACTGAAGCTTTCTTT
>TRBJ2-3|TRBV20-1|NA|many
CSASSLDTDTQYF
TGCAGTGCTAGTTCGTTAGATACGGATACGCAGTATTTT
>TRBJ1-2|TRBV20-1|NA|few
CSDKQSSFRGYTF
TGCAGTGATAAGCAAAGTTCCTTCCGTGGCTACACCTTC
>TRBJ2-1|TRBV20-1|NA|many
CSASKYRSEQFF
TGCAGTGCTAGCAAGTACCGTAGTGAGCAGTTCTTC
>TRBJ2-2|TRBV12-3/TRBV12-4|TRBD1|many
CASSSGQATGELFF
TGTGCCAGCAGTTCTGGACAGGCAACCGGGGAGCTGTTTTTT
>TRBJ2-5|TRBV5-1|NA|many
CASSSGRNQETQYF
TGCGCCAGCAGCTCCGGACGAAACCAAGAGACCCAGTACTTC
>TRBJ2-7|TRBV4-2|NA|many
CASSQEFGEPSYEQYF
TGTGCCAGCAGCCAGGAGTTCGGGGAGCCGTCCTACGAGCAGTACTTC
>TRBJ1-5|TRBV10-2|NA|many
CASRKGQISNQPQHF
TGCGCCAGCAGAAAGGGACAAATAAGCAATCAGCCCCAGCATTTT
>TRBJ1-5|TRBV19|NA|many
CASTSTEYSNQPQHF
TGTGCCAGCACCTCGACCGAGTATAGCAATCAGCCCCAGCATTTT
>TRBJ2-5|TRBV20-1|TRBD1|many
CSATPSTGSSQETQYF
TGCAGTGCAACCCCCTCGACAGGGTCATCCCAAGAGACCCAGTACTTC
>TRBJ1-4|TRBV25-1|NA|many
CASSPRGRRNEKLFF
TGTGCCAGCAGTCCCAGGGGAAGAAGAAATGAAAAACTGTTTTTT
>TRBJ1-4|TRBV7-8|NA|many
CASRQDRNEKLFF
TGTGCTTCCCGACAGGATCGAAATGAAAAACTGTTTTTT
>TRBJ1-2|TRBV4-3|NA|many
CASSQEPPPGNYGYTF
TGCGCCAGCAGCCAAGAGCCCCCCCCGGGGAACTATGGCTACACCTTC
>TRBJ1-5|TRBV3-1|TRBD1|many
CASSHSGTGGGQPQHF
TGTGCCAGCAGCCACTCCGGGACAGGGGGCGGTCAGCCCCAGCATTTT
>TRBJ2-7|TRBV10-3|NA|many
CAISAPASYEQYF
TGTGCCATCAGTGCTCCAGCATCCTACGAGCAGTACTTC
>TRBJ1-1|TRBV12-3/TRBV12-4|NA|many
CASSLTGGAFF
TGTGCCAGCAGTTTAACGGGTGGGGCTTTCTTT
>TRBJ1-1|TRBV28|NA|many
CASSPPRQLTEAFF
TGTGCCAGCAGTCCGCCCCGACAACTCACTGAAGCTTTCTTT
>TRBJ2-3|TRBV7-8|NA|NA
CASIRQVISTDTQYF
TGCGCCAGCATACGACAGGTGATAAGCACAGATACGCAGTATTTT
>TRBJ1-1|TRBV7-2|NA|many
CASSLARTPTLAFF
TGTGCCAGCAGCTTAGCACGGACCCCTACGCTGGCTTTCTTT
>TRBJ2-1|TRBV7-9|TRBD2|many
CASSVLDSGRAWFYNEQFF
TGTGCCAGCAGCGTGCTCGATAGCGGGAGGGCCTGGTTTTACAATGAGCAGTTCTTC
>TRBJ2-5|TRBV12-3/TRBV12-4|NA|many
CASSLARRRETQYF
TGTGCCAGCAGTTTAGCGCGCCGGAGGGAGACCCAGTACTTC
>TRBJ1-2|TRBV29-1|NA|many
CSVVIIAGSLSF
TGCAGCGTTGTTATAATCGCGGGGTCTCTCTCATTC
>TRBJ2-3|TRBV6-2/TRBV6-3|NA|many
CASSYDGKSTDTQYF
TGTGCCAGCAGTTACGACGGCAAAAGCACAGATACGCAGTATTTT
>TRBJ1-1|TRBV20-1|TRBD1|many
CSARPGQGLEAFF
TGCAGTGCTAGACCGGGACAGGGGCTCGAGGCTTTCTTT
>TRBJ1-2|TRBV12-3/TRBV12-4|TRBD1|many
CASSPSGTGSFYGYTF
TGTGCCAGCAGTCCATCCGGGACAGGGAGTTTCTATGGCTACACCTTC
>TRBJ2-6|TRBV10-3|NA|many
CAISVRASGANVLTF
TGTGCCATCAGTGTCAGGGCCTCTGGGGCCAACGTCCTGACTTTC
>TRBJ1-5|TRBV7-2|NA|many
CASSFGVGAVPQPQHF
TGTGCCAGCAGCTTTGGGGTCGGGGCCGTTCCTCAGCCCCAGCATTTT
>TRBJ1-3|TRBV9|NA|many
CASSSGTPGNTIYF
TGTGCCAGCAGCAGCGGGACACCTGGAAACACCATATATTTT
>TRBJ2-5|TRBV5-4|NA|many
CASSGDSLQETQYF
TGTGCCAGCAGCGGCGACAGTCTCCAAGAGACCCAGTACTTC
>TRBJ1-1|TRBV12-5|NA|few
CASGLTGSEAFF
TGTGCTAGTGGTTTGACGGGGAGTGAAGCTTTCTTT
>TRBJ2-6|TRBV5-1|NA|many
CASSPGNFGANVLTF
TGCGCCAGCAGCCCGGGGAATTTTGGGGCCAACGTCCTGACTTTC
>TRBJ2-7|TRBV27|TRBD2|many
CASSSGLARYEQYF
TGTGCCAGCAGTTCAGGACTAGCCAGGTACGAGCAGTACTTC
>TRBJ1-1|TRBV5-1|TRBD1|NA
CASSFTGTDTEAFF
TGCGCCAGCAGCTTTACAGGGACAGACACTGAAGCTTTCTTT
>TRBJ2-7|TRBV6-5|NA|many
CASSYTEGTSYEQYF
TGTGCCAGCAGTTACACGGAGGGAACCTCCTACGAGCAGTACTTC
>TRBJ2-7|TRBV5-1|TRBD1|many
CASSLAGGQRHEQYF
TGCGCCAGCAGCTTGGCTGGGGGACAGCGACACGAGCAGTACTTC
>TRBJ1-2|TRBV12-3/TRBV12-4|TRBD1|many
CASSLPGGANYGYTF
TGTGCCAGCAGTCTACCAGGGGGCGCTAACTATGGCTACACCTTC
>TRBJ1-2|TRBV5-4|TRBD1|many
CASNDDPGQGTLGYTF
TGTGCCAGCAACGATGACCCGGGACAGGGGACACTAGGCTACACCTTC
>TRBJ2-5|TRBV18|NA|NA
CASSPLAETQYF
TGTGCCAGCTCACCCCTCGCGGAGACCCAGTACTTC
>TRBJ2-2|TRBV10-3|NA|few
CAISLKGVTSTGELFF
TGTGCCATCAGCCTGAAAGGCGTCACCTCCACCGGGGAGCTGTTTTTT
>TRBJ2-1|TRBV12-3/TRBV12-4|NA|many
CASSFSQPSNEQFF
TGTGCCAGCAGTTTTTCCCAACCCAGCAATGAGCAGTTCTTC
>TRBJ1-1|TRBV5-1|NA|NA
CASKLTAGDTEAFF
TGCGCCAGCAAGCTCACGGCGGGAGACACTGAAGCTTTCTTT
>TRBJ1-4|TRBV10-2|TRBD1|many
CASSESGTGREKLFF
TGCGCCAGCAGTGAGTCCGGGACAGGAAGGGAAAAACTGTTTTTT
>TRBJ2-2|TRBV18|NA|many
CATPRDSITGELFF
TGTGCCACCCCCCGGGACTCAATCACCGGGGAGCTGTTTTTT
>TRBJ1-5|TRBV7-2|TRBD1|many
CASSLVGTGYQPQHF
TGTGCCAGCAGCTTAGTCGGGACAGGTTATCAGCCCCAGCATTTT
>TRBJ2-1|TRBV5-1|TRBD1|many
CASGYRGRADEQFF
TGCGCCAGCGGATACAGGGGGCGGGCGGATGAGCAGTTCTTC
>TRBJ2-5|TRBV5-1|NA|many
CASSLGTEETQYF
TGCGCCAGCAGCTTGGGGACAGAAGAGACCCAGTACTTC
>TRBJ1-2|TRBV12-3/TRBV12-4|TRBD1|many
CASSSQGAEGYTF
TGTGCCAGCAGTTCCCAGGGGGCGGAGGGCTACACCTTC
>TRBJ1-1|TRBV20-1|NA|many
CSARIPGTDEAFF
TGCAGTGCTAGAATCCCCGGGACGGATGAAGCTTTCTTT
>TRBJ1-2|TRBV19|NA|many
CASSEGLNYGYTF
TGTGCCAGTAGTGAGGGGCTAAACTATGGCTACACCTTC
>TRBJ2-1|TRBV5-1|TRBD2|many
CASSLAVLAGGNNEQFF
TGCGCCAGCAGCTTGGCCGTTCTAGCGGGAGGGAACAATGAGCAGTTCTTC
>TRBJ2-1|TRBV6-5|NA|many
CASSYFGRHNEQFF
TGTGCCAGCAGTTATTTTGGGCGCCACAATGAGCAGTTCTTC
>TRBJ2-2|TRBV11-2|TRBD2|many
CASSRSGGQYPGELFF
TGTGCCAGCAGCCGTAGCGGGGGACAGTACCCCGGGGAGCTGTTTTTT
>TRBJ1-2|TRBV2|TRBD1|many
CARRTGGGYTF
TGTGCCAGGAGGACAGGAGGCGGCTACACCTTC